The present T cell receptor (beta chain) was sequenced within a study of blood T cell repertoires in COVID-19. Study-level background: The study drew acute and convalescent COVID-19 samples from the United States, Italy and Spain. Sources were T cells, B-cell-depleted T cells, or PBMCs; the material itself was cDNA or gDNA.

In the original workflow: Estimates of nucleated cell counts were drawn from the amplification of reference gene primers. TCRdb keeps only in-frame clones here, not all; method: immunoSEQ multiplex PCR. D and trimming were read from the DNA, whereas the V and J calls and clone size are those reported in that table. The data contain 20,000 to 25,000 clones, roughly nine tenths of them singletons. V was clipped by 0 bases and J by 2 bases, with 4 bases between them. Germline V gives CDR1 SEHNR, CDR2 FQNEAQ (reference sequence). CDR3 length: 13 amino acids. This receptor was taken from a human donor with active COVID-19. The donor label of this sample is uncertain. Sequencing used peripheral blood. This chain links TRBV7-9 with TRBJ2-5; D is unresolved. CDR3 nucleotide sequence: TGTGCCAGCAGCTTAGCCCAACAAGAGACCCAGTACTTC. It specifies CASSLAQQETQYF.